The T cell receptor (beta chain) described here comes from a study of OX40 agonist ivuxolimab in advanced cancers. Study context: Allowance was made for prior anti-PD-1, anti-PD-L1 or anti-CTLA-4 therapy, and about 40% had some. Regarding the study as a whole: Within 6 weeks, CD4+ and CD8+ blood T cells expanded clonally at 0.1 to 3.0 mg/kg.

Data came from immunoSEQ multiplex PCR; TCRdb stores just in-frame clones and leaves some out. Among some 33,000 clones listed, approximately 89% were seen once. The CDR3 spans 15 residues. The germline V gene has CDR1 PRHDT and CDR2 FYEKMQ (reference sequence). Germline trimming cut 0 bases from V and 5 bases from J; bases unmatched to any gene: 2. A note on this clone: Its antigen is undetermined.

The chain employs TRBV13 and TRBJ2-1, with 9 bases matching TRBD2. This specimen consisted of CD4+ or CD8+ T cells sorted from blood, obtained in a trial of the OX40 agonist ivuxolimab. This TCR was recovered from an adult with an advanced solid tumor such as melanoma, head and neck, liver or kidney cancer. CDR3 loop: CASSLGSGGNNEQFF. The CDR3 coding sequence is TGTGCCAGCAGCTTAGGTAGCGGGGGAAACAATGAGCAGTTCTTC.